This T cell receptor beta chain emerged from a study of T-cell memory formation after mild COVID-19. Background on the study: Among the donors, TCR clusters were largely specific to each donor.

Notes on the study in general: Cross-reactive memory appears to have joined, as suggested by some responding clones showing up in pre-infection memory. Later expanders leaned CD4+, whereas clones that contracted between day 15 and 85 were balanced CD4/CD8.

A 5'RACE reaction primed in the constant segment made cDNA libraries of TCR alpha and TCR beta, and these carried sample barcodes and UMIs. TCRdb fed the 5' RACE reads into MiXCR, producing one record per CDR3 protein. The sample contains some 100,000 distinct CDR3 sequences, 11% of which appear only once. The sample holds many counts of this clonotype. Its antigen remains unknown. CDR3 length equals 15 residues. After removal of 6 bases from V and 5 bases from J, the junction contained 5 bases not matched to a gene. The rearrangement uses TRBV12-3 or TRBV12-4 and TRBJ2-3; 13 bases align to TRBD2. The origin of this receptor is a young man who had mild COVID-19 (a few samples of this study predate the infection). Cell type and time point are not known. Sequenced sample: PBMCs or a T cell subset sorted from them (not recorded which). The CDR3 DNA reads as TGTGCCAGCAGCAAGGGACTAGCGGGGAGAGATACGCAGTATTTT. Amino acid sequence: CASSKGLAGRDTQYF.